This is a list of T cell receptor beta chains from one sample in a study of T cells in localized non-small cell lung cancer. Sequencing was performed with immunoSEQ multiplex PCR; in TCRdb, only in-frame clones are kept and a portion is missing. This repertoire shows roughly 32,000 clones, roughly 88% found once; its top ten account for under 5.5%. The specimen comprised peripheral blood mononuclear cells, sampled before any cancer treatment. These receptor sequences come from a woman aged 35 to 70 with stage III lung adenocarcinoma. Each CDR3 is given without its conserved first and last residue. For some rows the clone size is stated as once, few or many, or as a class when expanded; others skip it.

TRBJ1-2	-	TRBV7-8	ASSWAGVDYGYT
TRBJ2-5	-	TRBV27	ASSWTGGETQY
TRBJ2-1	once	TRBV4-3	ASSLRTSGEVDEQF
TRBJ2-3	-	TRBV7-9	ASSLADTQY
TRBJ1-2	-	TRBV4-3	ASSQDLDPNYGYT
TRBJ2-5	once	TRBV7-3	ASSPAGVGETQY
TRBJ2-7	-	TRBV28	ASSLLAARSYEQY
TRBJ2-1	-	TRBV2	ASSDEFSSYNEQF
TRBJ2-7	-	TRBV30	AWSARQGAWDEQY
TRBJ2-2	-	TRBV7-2	ASSLRMTAANTGELF